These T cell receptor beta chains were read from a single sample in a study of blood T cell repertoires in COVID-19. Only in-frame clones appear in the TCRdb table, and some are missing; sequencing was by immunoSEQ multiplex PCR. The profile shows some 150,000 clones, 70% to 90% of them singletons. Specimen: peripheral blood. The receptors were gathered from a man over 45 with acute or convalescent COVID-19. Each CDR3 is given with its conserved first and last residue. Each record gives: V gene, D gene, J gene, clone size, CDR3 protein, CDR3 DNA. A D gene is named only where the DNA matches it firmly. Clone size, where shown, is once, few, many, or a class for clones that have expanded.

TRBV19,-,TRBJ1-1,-,CASSARGSTEAFF,TGTGCCAGTAGTGCCAGAGGGAGCACTGAAGCTTTCTTT
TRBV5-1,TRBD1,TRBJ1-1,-,CASSRKGARNTEAFF,TGCGCCAGCAGTCGGAAGGGGGCCCGGAACACTGAAGCTTTCTTT
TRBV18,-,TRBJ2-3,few,CASSSSTDTQYF,TGTGCCAGCTCGAGCTCGACAGATACGCAGTATTTT
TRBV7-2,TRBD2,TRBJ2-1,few,CASSLLAGAPREQFF,TGTGCCAGCAGCTTATTAGCGGGAGCTCCCAGGGAGCAGTTCTTC
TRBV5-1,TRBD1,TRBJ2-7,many,CASSLARAGQGAYEQYF,TGCGCCAGCAGCTTGGCGCGGGCGGGACAGGGGGCTTACGAGCAGTACTTC
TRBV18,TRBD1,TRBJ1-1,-,CASSRSGTGNTEAFF,TGTGCCAGCTCACGCTCCGGGACAGGGAACACTGAAGCTTTCTTT
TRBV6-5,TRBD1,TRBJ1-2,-,CASSSFTGGRGYTF,TGTGCCAGCAGTTCTTTTACAGGGGGCAGAGGCTACACCTTC
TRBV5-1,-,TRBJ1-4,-,CASSLEGTPNEKLFF,TGCGCCAGCAGCTTGGAGGGGACACCTAATGAAAAACTGTTTTTT
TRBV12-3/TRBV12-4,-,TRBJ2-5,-,CASRDSNQETQYF,TGTGCCAGCAGGGACAGCAACCAAGAGACCCAGTACTTC
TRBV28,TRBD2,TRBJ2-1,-,CASSLRTSGSRGNEQFF,TGTGCCAGCAGCCTACGGACTAGCGGGAGTAGGGGCAATGAGCAGTTCTTC
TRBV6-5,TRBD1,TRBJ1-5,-,CASSSRQGDQPQHF,TGTGCCAGCAGCTCCAGACAGGGAGATCAGCCCCAGCATTTT
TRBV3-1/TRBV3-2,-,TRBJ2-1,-,CASSQDTNEQFF,TGTGCCAGCAGCCAGGACACCAATGAGCAGTTCTTC
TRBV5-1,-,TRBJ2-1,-,CASSLVQPQGNEQFF,TGCGCCAGCAGCTTGGTCCAGCCCCAGGGCAATGAGCAGTTCTTC
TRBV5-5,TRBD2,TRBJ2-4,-,CASSYWTSGNAKNIQYF,TGTGCCAGCAGTTACTGGACTAGCGGGAATGCCAAAAACATTCAGTACTTC
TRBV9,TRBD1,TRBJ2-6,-,CASNPTGTGANVLTF,TGTGCCAGCAACCCGACAGGGACTGGGGCCAACGTCCTGACTTTC
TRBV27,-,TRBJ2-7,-,CASSFGHISYEQYF,TGTGCCAGCAGTTTTGGCCACATCTCCTACGAGCAGTACTTC
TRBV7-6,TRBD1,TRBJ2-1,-,CASSPTGGWDEQFF,TGTGCCAGCAGCCCCACAGGGGGCTGGGATGAGCAGTTCTTC
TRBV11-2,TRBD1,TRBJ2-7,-,CASSWDRAPPNYEQYF,TGTGCCAGCAGCTGGGACAGGGCTCCCCCCAACTACGAGCAGTACTTC